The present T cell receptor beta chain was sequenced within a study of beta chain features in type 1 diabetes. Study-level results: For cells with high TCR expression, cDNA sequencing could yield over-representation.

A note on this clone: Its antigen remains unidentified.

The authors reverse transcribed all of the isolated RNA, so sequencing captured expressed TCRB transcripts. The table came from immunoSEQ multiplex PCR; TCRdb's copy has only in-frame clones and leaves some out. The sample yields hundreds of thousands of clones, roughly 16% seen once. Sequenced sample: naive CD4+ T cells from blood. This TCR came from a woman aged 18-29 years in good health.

The CDR3 bases are TGTGCCACCAGCAGAGTAGGGACTCCTACTAAAGAGCAGTACTTC. It specifies CATSRVGTPTKEQYF. The gene calls are TRBV15 and TRBJ2-7; a weak D match, TRBD2 (6 bases). There are 15 residues in the CDR3. Between the trimmed V and J ends, which lost 1 base and 7 bases, there was a span of 17 bases. Germline V gives CDR1 LNHNV, CDR2 YYDKDF (reference sequence). The entire variable domain, with the rest obtained from reference TRBV15 and TRBJ2-7, is as follows: DAMVIQNPRYQVTQFGKPVTLSCSQTLNHNVMYWYQQKSSQAPKLLFHYYDKDFNNEADTPDNFQSRRPNTSFCFLDIRSPGLGDTAMYLCATSRVGTPTKEQYFGPGTRLTVT.